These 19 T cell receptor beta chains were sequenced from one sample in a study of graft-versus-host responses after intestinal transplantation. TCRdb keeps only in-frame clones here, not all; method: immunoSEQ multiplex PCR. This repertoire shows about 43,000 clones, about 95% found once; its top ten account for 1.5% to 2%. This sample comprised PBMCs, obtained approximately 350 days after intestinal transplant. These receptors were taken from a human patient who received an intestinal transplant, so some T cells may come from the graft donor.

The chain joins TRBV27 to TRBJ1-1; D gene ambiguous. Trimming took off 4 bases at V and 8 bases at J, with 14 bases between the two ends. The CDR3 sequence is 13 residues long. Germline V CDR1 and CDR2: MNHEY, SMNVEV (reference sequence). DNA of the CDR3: TGTGCCAGCAGTTCCCAGACCCGAACAGAAGCTTTCTTT. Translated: CASSSQTRTEAFF.

DNA for the CDR3: TGTGCCAGTAGTAGGGACAGATTGAACACTGAAGCTTTCTTT. Translated: CASSRDRLNTEAFF. V gene TRBV19 combines with J gene TRBJ1-1; 7 bases match TRBD1. Germline values: CDR1 LNHDA, CDR2 SQIVND (reference sequence). This CDR3 comprises 14 residues. V dropped 4 bases and J dropped 0; count of bases not matched to a gene: 2.

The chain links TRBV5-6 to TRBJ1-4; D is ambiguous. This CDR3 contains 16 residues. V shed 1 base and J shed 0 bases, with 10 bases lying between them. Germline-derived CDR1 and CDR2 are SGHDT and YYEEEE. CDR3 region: CASSLRMGTTNEKLFF. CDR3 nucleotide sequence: TGTGCCAGCAGCTTGCGTATGGGCACAACTAATGAAAAACTGTTTTTT. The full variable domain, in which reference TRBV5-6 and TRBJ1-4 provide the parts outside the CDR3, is DAGVTQSPTHLIKTRGQQVTLRCSPKSGHDTVSWYQQALGQGPQFIFQYYEEEERQRGNFPDRFSGHQFPNYSSELNVNALLLGDSALYLCASSLRMGTTNEKLFFGSGTQLSVL.

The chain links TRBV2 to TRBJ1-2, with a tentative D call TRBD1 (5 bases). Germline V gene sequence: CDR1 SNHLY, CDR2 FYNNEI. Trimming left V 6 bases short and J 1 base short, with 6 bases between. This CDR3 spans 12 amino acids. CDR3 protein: CASRDNNYGYTF. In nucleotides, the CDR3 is TGTGCCAGCAGGGACAATAACTATGGCTACACCTTC.

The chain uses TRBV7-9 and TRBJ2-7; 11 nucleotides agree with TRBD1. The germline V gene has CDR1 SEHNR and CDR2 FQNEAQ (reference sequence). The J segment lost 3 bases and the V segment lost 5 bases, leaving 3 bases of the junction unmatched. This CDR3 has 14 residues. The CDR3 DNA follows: TGTGCCAGCAGCACGGACAGGGGGCTCTACGAGCAGTACTTC. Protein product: CASSTDRGLYEQYF.

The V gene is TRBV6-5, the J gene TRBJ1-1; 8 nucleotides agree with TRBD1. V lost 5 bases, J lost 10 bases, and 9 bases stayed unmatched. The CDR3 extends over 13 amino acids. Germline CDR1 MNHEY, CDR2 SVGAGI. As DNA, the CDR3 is TGTGCCAGCAGTAGGCAGGGGGCGGTACCAGCTTTCTTT. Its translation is CASSRQGAVPAFF.

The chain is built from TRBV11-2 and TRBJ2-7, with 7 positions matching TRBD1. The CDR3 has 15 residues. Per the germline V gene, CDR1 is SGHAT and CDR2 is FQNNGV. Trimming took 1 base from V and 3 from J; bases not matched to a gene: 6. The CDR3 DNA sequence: TGTGCCAGCAGCTTAGGGGGGACAGTAAACTACGAGCAGTACTTC. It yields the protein CASSLGGTVNYEQYF. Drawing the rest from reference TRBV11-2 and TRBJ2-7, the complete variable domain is EAGVAQSPRYKIIEKRQSVAFWCNPISGHATLYWYQQILGQGPKLLIQFQNNGVVDDSQLPKDRFSAERLKGVDSTLKIQPAKLEDSAVYLCASSLGGTVNYEQYFGPGTRLTVT.

The CDR3 loop is CASRLFTWETQYF. DNA of the CDR3: TGTGCCAGCAGATTATTTACGTGGGAGACCCAGTACTTC. V and J are TRBV11-2 and TRBJ2-5; D not certain. CDR3 length: 13 amino acids. Per the germline V gene, CDR1 is SGHAT and CDR2 is FQNNGV. The germline V and J ends were trimmed by 6 bases and 5 bases, with 13 bases remaining between them.

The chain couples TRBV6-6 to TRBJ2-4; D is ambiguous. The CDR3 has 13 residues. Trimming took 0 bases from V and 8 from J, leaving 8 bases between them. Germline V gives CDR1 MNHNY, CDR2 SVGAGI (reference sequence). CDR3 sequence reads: CASSYSEADIQYF. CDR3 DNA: TGTGCCAGCAGTTACTCAGAGGCAGACATTCAGTACTTC.

CDR3 DNA sequence: TGCGCCAGCAGCCAAGACGGACAGGGGTCCTACGAGCAGTACTTC. Its translation is CASSQDGQGSYEQYF. The gene calls are TRBV4-1 and TRBJ2-7, with 9 bases fitting TRBD1. Germline loops: CDR1 MGHRA, CDR2 YSYEKL. The CDR3 has 15 residues. Unmatched junction bases numbered 1, after V lost 0 bases and J lost 1 base.

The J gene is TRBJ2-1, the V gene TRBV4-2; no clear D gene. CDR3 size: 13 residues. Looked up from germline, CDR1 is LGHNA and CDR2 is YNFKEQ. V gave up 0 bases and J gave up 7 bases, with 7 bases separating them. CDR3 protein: CASSQDVMNEQFF. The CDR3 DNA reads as TGTGCCAGCAGCCAAGATGTGATGAATGAGCAGTTCTTC.

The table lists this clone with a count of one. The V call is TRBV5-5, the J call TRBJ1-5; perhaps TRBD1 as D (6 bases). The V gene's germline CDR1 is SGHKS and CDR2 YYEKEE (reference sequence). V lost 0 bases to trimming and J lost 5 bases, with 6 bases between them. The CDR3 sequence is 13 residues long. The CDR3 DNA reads TGTGCCAGCAGCTTGGCAGGGGATCAGCCCCAGCATTTT. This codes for CASSLAGDQPQHF.

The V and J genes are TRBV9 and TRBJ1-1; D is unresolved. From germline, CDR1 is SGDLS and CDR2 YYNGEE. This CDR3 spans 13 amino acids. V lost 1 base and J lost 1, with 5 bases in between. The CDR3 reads CASSVTANTEAFF. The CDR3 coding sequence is TGTGCCAGCAGCGTAACTGCGAACACTGAAGCTTTCTTT.

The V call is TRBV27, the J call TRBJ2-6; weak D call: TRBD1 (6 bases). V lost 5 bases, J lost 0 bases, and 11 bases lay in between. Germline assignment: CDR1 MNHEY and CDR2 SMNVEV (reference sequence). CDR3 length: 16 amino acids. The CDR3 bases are TGTGCCAGCAGTCCGGACAGAGACTCTGGGGCCAACGTCCTGACTTTC. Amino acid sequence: CASSPDRDSGANVLTF. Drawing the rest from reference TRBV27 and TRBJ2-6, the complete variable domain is EAQVTQNPRYLITVTGKKLTVTCSQNMNHEYMSWYRQDPGLGLRQIYYSMNVEVTDKGDVPEGYKVSRKEKRNFPLILESPSPNQTSLYFCASSPDRDSGANVLTFGAGSRLTVL.

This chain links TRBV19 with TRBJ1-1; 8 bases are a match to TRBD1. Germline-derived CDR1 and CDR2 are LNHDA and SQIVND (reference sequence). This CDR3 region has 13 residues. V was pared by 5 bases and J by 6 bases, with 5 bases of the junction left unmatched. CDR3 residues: CASSARTGPEAFF. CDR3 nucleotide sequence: TGTGCCAGTAGTGCGAGGACAGGGCCTGAAGCTTTCTTT.

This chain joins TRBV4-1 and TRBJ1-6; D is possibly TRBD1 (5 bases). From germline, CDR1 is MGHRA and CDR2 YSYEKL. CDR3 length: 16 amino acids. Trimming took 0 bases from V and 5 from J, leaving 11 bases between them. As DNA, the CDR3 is TGCGCCAGCAGCCAAGAGGGACCTTTTAATAATTCACCCCTCCACTTT. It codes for CASSQEGPFNNSPLHF.

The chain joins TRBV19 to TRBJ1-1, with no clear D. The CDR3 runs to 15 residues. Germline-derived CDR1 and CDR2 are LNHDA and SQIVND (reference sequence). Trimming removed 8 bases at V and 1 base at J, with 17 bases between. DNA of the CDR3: TGTGCCAGTGGTCCGGAGCCGGGAACGAACACTGAAGCTTTCTTT. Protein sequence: CASGPEPGTNTEAFF.

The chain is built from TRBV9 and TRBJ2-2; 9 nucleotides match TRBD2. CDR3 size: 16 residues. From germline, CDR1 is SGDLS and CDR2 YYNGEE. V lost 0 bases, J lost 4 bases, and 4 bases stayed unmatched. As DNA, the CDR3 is TGTGCCAGCAGCGTAGGTCTAGCGGGGCTCACCGGGGAGCTGTTTTTT. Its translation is CASSVGLAGLTGELFF.

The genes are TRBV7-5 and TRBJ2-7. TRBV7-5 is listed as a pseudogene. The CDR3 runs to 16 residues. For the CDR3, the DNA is TGTGTCAGAAGCTTTGCCCTTTCCGGGACCTTTTACGAGCAGTACTTC. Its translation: CVRSFALSGTFYEQYF.